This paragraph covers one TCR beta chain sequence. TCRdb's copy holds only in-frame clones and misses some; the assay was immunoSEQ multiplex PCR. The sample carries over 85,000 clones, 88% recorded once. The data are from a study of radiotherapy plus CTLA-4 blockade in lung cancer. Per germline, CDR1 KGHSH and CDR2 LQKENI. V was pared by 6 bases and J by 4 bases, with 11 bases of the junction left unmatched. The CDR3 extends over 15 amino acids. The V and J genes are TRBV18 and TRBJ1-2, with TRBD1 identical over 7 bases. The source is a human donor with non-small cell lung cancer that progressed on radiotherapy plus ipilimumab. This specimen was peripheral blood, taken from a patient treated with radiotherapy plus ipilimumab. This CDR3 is CASSPAGQNSYGYTF. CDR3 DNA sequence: TGTGCCAGCTCCCCTGCGGGACAGAACTCCTATGGCTACACCTTC.